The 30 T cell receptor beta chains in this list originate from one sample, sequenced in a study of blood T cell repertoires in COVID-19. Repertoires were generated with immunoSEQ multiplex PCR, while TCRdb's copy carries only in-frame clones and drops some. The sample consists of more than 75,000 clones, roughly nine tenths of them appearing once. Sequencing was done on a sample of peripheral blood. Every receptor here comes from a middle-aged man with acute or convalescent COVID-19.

For the CDR3, the DNA is TGCAGTGCTAGTTTACCATTGGGGAGCTATGGCTACACCTTC. Encoded protein: CSASLPLGSYGYTF. V and J are TRBV20-1 and TRBJ1-2; D call uncertain. From germline, CDR1 is DFQATT and CDR2 SNEGSKA (reference sequence). CDR3 length: 14 residues. Deletions cut 3 bases from V and 4 bases from J, with 15 bases between.

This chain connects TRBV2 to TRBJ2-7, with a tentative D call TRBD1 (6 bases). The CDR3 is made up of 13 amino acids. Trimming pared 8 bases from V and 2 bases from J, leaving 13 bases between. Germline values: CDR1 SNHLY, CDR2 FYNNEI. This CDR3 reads CASYRDTTYEQYF. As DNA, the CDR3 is TGTGCCAGCTATCGGGACACGACCTACGAGCAGTACTTC.

The CDR3 here is CASSTPGQGGSEAFF. Written as DNA, the CDR3 is TGTGCCAGTAGTACCCCGGGACAGGGGGGGTCTGAAGCTTTCTTT. The genes are TRBV19 and TRBJ1-1, with TRBD1 matching over 11 bases. V dropped 4 bases and J dropped 6; count of bases not matched to a gene: 7. CDR1 is LNHDA and CDR2 is SQIVND in the germline V gene (reference sequence). The CDR3 sequence is 15 residues long.

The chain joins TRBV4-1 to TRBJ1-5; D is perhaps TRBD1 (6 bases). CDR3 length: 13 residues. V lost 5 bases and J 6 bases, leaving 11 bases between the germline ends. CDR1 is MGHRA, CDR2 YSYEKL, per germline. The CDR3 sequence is CASSYLQGQPQHF. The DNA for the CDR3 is TGCGCCAGCAGCTATTTACAGGGTCAGCCCCAGCATTTT.

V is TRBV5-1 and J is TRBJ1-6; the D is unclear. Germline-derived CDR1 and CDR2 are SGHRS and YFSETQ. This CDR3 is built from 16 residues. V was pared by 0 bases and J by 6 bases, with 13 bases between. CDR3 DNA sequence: TGCGCCAGCAGCTTGGGTCGGGGATACGGTAATTCACCCCTCCACTTT. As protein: CASSLGRGYGNSPLHF.

The CDR3 DNA reads as TGTGCCAGCAGCGTAGGGCTAGCGGGAGCGTCGCTCTCCTACAATGAGCAGTTCTTC. Its translation: CASSVGLAGASLSYNEQFF. The chain has TRBV9 and TRBJ2-1; 10 bases align to TRBD2. The CDR3 runs 19 residues. Germline V gene sequence: CDR1 SGDLS, CDR2 YYNGEE. After removal of 0 bases from V and 0 bases from J, the junction contained 9 bases not matched to a gene.

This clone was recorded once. CDR3 coding DNA: TGTGCCACCAGTGACCCCCGGACAGCCCCGAATCAGCCCCAGCATTTT. Translating gives CATSDPRTAPNQPQHF. V and J are TRBV24-1 and TRBJ1-5; TRBD1 might be the D (6 bases). With 4 bases removed from V and 4 bases from J, the gap between germline ends came to 16 bases. The germline gives CDR1 KGHDR, CDR2 SFDVKD. The CDR3 has 16 amino acids.

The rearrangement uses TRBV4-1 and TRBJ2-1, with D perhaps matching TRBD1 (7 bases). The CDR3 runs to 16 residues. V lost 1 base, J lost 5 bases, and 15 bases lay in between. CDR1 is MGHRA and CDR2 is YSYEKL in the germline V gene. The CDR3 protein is CASSQGQGGRNNEQFF. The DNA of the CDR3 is TGCGCCAGCAGCCAAGGTCAGGGGGGCCGAAACAATGAGCAGTTCTTC.

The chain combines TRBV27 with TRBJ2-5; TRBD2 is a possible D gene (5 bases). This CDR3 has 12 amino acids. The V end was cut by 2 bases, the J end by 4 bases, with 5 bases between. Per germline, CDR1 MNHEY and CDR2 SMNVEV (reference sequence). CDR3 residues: CASSLSGETQYF. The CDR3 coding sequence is TGTGCCAGCAGTTTAAGCGGAGAGACCCAGTACTTC.

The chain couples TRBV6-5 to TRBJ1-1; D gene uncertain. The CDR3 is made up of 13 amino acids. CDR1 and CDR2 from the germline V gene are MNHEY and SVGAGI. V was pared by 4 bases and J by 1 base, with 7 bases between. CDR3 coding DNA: TGTGCCAGCAGTTTGGGCGAGAACACTGAAGCTTTCTTT. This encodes CASSLGENTEAFF.

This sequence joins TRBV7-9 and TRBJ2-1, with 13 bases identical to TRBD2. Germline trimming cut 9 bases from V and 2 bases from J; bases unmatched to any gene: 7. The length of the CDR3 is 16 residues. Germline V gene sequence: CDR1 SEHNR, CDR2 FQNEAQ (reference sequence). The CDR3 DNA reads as TGTGCCAGTTTGAGGACTAGCGGGAGCCCCTACAATGAGCAGTTCTTC. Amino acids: CASLRTSGSPYNEQFF. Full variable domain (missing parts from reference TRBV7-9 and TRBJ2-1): DTGVSQNPRHKITKRGQNVTFRCDPISEHNRLYWYRQTLGQGPEFLTYFQNEAQLEKSRLLSDRFSAERPKGSFSTLEIQRTEQGDSAMYLCASLRTSGSPYNEQFFGPGTRLTVL.

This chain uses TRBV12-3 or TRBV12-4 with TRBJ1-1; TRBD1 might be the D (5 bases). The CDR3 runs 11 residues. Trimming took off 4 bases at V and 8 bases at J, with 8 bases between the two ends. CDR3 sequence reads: CASSSGLEAFF. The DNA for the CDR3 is TGTGCCAGCAGTTCGGGACTGGAAGCTTTCTTT.

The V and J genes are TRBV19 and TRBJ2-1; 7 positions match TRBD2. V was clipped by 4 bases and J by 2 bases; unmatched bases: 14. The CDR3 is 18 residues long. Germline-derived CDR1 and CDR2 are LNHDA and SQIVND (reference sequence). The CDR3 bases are TGTGCCAGTAGTAAACAGCGGGACGGAAGGATCACCTACAATGAGCAGTTCTTC. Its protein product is CASSKQRDGRITYNEQFF.

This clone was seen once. The CDR3 loop reads CASSVVGGNQETQYF. The CDR3 DNA reads as TGTGCCAGCAGCGTAGTAGGCGGAAATCAAGAGACCCAGTACTTC. The chain is built from TRBV9 and TRBJ2-5; no clear D. The CDR3 has 15 amino acids. V gave up 0 bases and J gave up 2 bases, with 11 bases separating them. Germline assignment: CDR1 SGDLS and CDR2 YYNGEE.

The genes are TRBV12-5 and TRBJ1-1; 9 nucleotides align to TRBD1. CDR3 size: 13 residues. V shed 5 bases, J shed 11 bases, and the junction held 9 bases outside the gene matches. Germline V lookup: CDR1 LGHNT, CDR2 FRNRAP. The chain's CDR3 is CASGITGGVWAFF. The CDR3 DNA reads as TGTGCTAGTGGTATTACAGGGGGCGTTTGGGCTTTCTTT. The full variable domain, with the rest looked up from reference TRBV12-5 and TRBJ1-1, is DARVTQTPRHKVTEMGQEVTMRCQPILGHNTVFWYRQTMMQGLELLAYFRNRAPLDDSGMPKDRFSAEMPDATLATLKIQPSEPRDSAVYFCASGITGGVWAFFGQGTRLTVV.

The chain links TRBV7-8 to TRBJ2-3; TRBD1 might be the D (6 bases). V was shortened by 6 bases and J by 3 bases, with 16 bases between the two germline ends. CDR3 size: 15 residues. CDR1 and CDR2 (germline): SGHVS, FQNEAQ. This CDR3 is CASSRDNRETDTQYF. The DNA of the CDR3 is TGTGCCAGCAGTCGGGACAACAGGGAGACAGATACGCAGTATTTT. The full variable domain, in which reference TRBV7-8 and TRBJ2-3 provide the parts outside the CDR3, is GAGVSQSPRYKVAKRGQDVALRCDPISGHVSLFWYQQALGQGPEFLTYFQNEAQLDKSGLPSDRFFAERPEGSVSTLKIQRTQQEDSAVYLCASSRDNRETDTQYFGPGTRLTVL.

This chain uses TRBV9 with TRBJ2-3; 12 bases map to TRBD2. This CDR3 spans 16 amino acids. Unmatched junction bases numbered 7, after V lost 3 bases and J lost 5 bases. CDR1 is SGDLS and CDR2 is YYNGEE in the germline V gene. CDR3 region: CASSAGTSGQRDTQYF. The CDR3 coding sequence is TGTGCCAGCAGCGCCGGGACTAGCGGGCAAAGAGATACGCAGTATTTT. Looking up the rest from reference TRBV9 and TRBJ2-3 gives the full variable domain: DSGVTQTPKHLITATGQRVTLRCSPRSGDLSVYWYQQSLDQGLQFLIQYYNGEERAKGNILERFSAQQFPDLHSELNLSSLELGDSALYFCASSAGTSGQRDTQYFGPGTRLTVL.

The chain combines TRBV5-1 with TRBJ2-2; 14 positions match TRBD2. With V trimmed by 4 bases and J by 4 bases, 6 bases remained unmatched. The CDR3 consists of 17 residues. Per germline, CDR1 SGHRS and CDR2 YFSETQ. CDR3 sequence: CASSIGTSGGGTGELFF. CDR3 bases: TGCGCCAGCAGCATCGGGACTAGCGGGGGCGGCACCGGGGAGCTGTTTTTT.

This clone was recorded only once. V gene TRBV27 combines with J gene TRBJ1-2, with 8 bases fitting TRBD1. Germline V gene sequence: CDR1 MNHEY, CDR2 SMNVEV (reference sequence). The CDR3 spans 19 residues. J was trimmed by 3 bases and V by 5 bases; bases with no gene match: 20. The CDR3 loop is CASSPRKARGQASYYGYTF. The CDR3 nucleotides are TGTGCCAGCAGTCCCAGGAAGGCCCGGGGACAGGCATCGTACTATGGCTACACCTTC.

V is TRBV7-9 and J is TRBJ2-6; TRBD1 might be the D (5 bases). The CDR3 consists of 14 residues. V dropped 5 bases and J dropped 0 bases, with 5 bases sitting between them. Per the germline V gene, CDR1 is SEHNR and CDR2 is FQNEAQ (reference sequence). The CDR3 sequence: CASSDSSGANVLTF. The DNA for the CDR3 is TGTGCCAGCAGCGACAGCTCTGGGGCCAACGTCCTGACTTTC.

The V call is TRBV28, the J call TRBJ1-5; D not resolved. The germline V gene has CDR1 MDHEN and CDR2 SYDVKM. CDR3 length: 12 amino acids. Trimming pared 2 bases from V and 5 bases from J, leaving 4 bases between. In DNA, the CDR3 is TGTGCCAGCAGTTTACTAGATCAGCCCCAGCATTTT. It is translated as CASSLLDQPQHF.

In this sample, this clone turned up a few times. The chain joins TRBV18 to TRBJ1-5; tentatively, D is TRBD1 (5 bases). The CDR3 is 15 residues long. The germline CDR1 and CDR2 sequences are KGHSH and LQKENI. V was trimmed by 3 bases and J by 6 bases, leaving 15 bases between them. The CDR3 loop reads CASSPSGQGIQPQHF. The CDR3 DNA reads TGTGCCAGCTCACCGAGTGGGCAGGGAATTCAGCCCCAGCATTTT.

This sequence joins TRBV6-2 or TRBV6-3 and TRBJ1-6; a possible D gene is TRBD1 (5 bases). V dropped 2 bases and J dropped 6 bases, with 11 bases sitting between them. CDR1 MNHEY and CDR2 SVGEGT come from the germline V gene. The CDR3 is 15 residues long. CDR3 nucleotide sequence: TGTGCCAGCAGTTACGAGGCGACAGCTAATTCACCCCTCCACTTT. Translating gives CASSYEATANSPLHF.

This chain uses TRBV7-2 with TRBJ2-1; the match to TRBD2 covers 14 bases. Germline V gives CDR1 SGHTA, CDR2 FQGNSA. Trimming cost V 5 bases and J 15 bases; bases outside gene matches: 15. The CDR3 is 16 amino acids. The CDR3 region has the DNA TGTGCCAGCAGCCAACGGACGACTAGCGGGGGGGCCGAGGGGTTCTTC. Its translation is CASSQRTTSGGAEGFF.

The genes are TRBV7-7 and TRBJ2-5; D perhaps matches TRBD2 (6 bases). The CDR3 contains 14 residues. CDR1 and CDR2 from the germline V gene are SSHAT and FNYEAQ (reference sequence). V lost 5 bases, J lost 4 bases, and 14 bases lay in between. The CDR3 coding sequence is TGTGCCAGCAGCCGCGACGGGGGATCAGAGACCCAGTACTTC. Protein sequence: CASSRDGGSETQYF. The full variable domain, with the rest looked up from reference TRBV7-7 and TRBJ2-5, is GAGVSQSPRYKVTKRGQDVTLRCDPISSHATLYWYQQALGQGPEFLTYFNYEAQPDKSGLPSDRFSAERPEGSISTLTIQRTEQRDSAMYRCASSRDGGSETQYFGPGTRLLVL.

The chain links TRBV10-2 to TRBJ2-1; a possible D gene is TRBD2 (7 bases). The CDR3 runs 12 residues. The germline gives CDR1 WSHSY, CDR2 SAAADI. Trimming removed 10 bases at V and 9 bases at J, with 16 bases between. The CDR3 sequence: CATSRGGIEQFF. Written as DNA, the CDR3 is TGCGCCACCTCGAGGGGGGGGATTGAGCAGTTCTTC.

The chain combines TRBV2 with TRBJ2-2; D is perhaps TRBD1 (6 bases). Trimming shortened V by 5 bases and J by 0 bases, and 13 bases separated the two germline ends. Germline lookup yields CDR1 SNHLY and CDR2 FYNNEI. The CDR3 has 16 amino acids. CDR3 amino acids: CASSTRRTANTGELFF. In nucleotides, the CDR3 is TGTGCCAGCAGTACCCGGAGGACAGCGAACACCGGGGAGCTGTTTTTT.

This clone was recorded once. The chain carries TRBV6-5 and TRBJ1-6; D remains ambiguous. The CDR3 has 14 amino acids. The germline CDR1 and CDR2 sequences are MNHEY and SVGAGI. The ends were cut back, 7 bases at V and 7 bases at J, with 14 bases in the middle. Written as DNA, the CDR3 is TGTGCCAGCACCATGGGAGCCGGCAATTCACCCCTCCACTTT. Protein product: CASTMGAGNSPLHF.

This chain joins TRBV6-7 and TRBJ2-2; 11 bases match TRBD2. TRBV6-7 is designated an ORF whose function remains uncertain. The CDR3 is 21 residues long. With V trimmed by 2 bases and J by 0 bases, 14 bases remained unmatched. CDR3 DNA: TGTGCCAGCAGTTACCCCCGGCCGTCGACACTAGCGGGGGCGAACACCGGGGAGCTGTTTTTT. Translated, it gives CASSYPRPSTLAGANTGELFF.

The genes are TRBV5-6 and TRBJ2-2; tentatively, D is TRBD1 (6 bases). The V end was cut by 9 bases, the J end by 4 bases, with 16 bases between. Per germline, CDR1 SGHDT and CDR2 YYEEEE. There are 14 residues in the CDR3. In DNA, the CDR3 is TGTGCCACTGACAGGTTCGGTGGCACCGGGGAGCTGTTTTTT. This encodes CATDRFGGTGELFF. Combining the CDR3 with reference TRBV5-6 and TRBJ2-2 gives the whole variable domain DAGVTQSPTHLIKTRGQQVTLRCSPKSGHDTVSWYQQALGQGPQFIFQYYEEEERQRGNFPDRFSGHQFPNYSSELNVNALLLGDSALYLCATDRFGGTGELFFGEGSRLTVL.